This T cell receptor (beta chain) emerged from a study of T cell responses to AZD1222 COVID-19 vaccine. As to this clone: The antigen is undetermined.

The length of the CDR3 is 15 residues. Germline V gene data show CDR1 as SGHRS and CDR2 as YFSETQ. Trimming cost V 5 bases and J 8 bases, with 22 bases left between them. Study conclusions and caveats: Donors were largely white British and mainly female; clonal diversity was possibly underestimated.

Produced via immunoSEQ multiplex PCR; TCRdb's table is partial and in-frame only. The data contain 100,000 to 150,000 clones, 90% of them singletons. The chain couples TRBV5-1 to TRBJ1-2; tentatively, D is TRBD1 (6 bases). The material was peripheral blood, obtained on day 0 of AZD1222 vaccination. This clonotype originated in an adult in good health. CDR3 bases: TGCGCCAGCAGGGCTACGACAGGCCCCGTCGGAGGCTACACCTTC. Amino acid sequence: CASRATTGPVGGYTF.